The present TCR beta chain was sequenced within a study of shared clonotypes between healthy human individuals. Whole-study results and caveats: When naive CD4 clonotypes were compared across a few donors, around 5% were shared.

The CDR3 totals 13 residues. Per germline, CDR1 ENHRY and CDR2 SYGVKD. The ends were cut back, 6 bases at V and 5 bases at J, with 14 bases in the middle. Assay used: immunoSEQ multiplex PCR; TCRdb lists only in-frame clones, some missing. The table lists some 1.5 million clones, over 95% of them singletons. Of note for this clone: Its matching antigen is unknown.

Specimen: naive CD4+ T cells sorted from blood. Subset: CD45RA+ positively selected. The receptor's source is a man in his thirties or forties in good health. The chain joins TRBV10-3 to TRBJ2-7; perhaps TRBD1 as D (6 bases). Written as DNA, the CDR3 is TGTGCCATCAGGGACAGTGGAAAGAACGAGCAGTACTTC. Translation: CAIRDSGKNEQYF.